One sample yielded the 14 T cell receptor beta chains listed below, sequenced in a study of T cell clonality in common variable immunodeficiency. Repertoires were generated with immunoSEQ multiplex PCR, while TCRdb's copy carries only in-frame clones and drops some. The data show 30,000 to 40,000 clones, with none appearing a single time. General study findings and limits: In common variable immunodeficiency, TCR beta chains reportedly carried fewer deletions and N-nucleotide insertions.

For these receptors, no antigen is known. The specimen sequenced was peripheral blood mononuclear cells. The origin of the receptors is a human donor with common variable immunodeficiency.

In its sample, this clone was seen many times. Coverage ceases 3 residues before the CDR3 finishes, and the germline J gene fills in the end. This chain uses TRBV20-1 with TRBJ1-2; D call uncertain. The CDR3 is 15 amino acids. Trimming removed 2 bases from V and 0 bases from J, with 13 bases in between. Germline CDR1 DFQATT, CDR2 SNEGSKA (reference sequence). The CDR3 loop reads CSARNENRANYGYTF. Partial CDR3 DNA: TGCAGTGCTAGAAATGAAAACCGGGCTAACTATGGC.

The table lists this clone with many counts. The read ends 3 residues early relative to the CDR3; the germline J gene fills the gap. This chain connects TRBV6-2 or TRBV6-3 to TRBJ2-4; 14 bases agree with TRBD2. Germline values: CDR1 MNHEY, CDR2 SVGEGT. The CDR3 sequence is 16 residues long. V was pared by 5 bases and J by 7 bases, with 7 bases of the junction left unmatched. CDR3 DNA (partial): TGTGCCAGCAGTCGGGGACTAGCGGGAGTGGGTAACATT. Its translation is CASSRGLAGVGNI. The CDR3 in its entirety is CASSRGLAGVGNIQYF.

This clone has a count of ten or more. The CDR3 end lies 3 residues beyond the end of the read and is filled in from the germline J gene. This chain links TRBV24-1 with TRBJ2-2; D gene ambiguous. V lost 4 bases to trimming and J lost 5 bases, with 10 bases between them. CDR3 length: 14 residues. CDR1 and CDR2 from the germline V gene are KGHDR and SFDVKD. CDR3 in amino acids: CATSDRSPTGELFF. CDR3 DNA (partial): TGTGCCACCAGTGACAGAAGTCCGACCGGGGAG.

As to this clone: The CDR3 end falls 3 residues outside the read, so it is completed with the germline J gene. The chain uses TRBV7-2 and TRBJ1-6, with D possibly matching TRBD1 (5 bases). This CDR3 has 14 amino acids. Per the germline V gene, CDR1 is SGHTA and CDR2 is FQGNSA. Trimming cost V 3 bases and J 4 bases, with 7 bases left between them. The CDR3 sequence is CASSLTDYNSPLHF. The CDR3 bases that were read are TGTGCCAGCAGCTTGACAGATTATAATTCACCC.

Points on this clone: With the read ending 3 residues before the CDR3 end, the germline J gene is used to fill in that end. The chain joins TRBV7-2 to TRBJ2-5; 7 nucleotides agree with TRBD2. The CDR3 extends over 14 amino acids. With V trimmed by 5 bases and J by 5 bases, 8 bases remained unmatched. CDR1 SGHTA and CDR2 FQGNSA come from the germline V gene. CDR3 bases read: TGTGCCAGCAGCCAAACCGGGGGGATGGAGACC. This encodes CASSQTGGMET. The complete CDR3 protein is CASSQTGGMETQYF. Supplemented by reference TRBV7-2 and TRBJ2-5, the full variable domain reads GAGVSQSPSNKVTEKGKDVELRCDPISGHTALYWYRQSLGQGLEFLIYFQGNSAPDKSGLPSDRFSAERTGGSVSTLTIQRTQQEDSAVYLCASSQTGGMETQYFGPGTRLLVL.

This clone showed up many times. The observed sequence ends 3 residues before the CDR3 terminus, with the missing tail filled in from the germline J gene. This rearrangement joins TRBV4-2 to TRBJ1-5; the D is unclear. V was cut by 4 bases and J by 2 bases, with 12 bases left in between. Germline loops: CDR1 LGHNA, CDR2 YNFKEQ. This CDR3 is 15 amino acids long. The CDR3 DNA, read in part, is TGTGCCAGCAGCCTAGAGTTTTCTGGCAATCAGCCC. It encodes CASSLEFSGNQP. In full, the CDR3 reads CASSLEFSGNQPQHF.

A word on this clone: The CDR3 end is not reached by the read, which stops 3 residues before it; the germline J gene fills it in. The J gene is TRBJ2-3, the V gene TRBV20-1; 7 bases map to TRBD2. Germline V gene sequence: CDR1 DFQATT, CDR2 SNEGSKA (reference sequence). The ends lost 2 bases at V and 6 bases at J; junction bases unmatched: 11. The CDR3 has 15 amino acids. The chain's CDR3 is CSARPPTTSADTQYF. Partial CDR3 DNA: TGCAGTGCTAGACCCCCCACTACTAGCGCGGATACG.

Ten or more counts support this clone. The read ends 3 residues before the CDR3 terminus; that terminus is restored from the germline J gene. The gene calls are TRBV27 and TRBJ2-7; 9 nucleotides align to TRBD2. V lost 5 bases, J lost 2 bases, and 10 bases stayed unmatched. CDR1 and CDR2 from the germline V gene are MNHEY and SMNVEV (reference sequence). This CDR3 has 16 residues. CDR3 DNA (partial): TGTGCCAGCAGTCTAGAGGGACTAGCTCACACCTACGAG. This encodes CASSLEGLAHTYE. The whole CDR3 protein is CASSLEGLAHTYEQYF.

At least ten counts were recorded for this clone. The missing CDR3 end, 3 residues past where the read stops, is filled in from the germline J gene. This rearrangement joins TRBV7-6 to TRBJ2-5, with a possible D match to TRBD1 (6 bases). CDR1 is SGHVS, CDR2 FNYEAQ, per germline. The CDR3 covers 15 residues. V was pared by 3 bases and J by 4 bases, with 15 bases between. This CDR3 is CASSLSPGGGETQYF. The sequenced part of the CDR3 DNA is TGTGCCAGCAGCTTGAGTCCTGGGGGCGGAGAGACC. Using reference TRBV7-6 and TRBJ2-5 for the parts outside the CDR3, the full variable domain is GAGVSQSPRYKVTKRGQDVALRCDPISGHVSLYWYRQALGQGPEFLTYFNYEAQQDKSGLPNDRFSAERPEGSISTLTIQRTEQRDSAMYRCASSLSPGGGETQYFGPGTRLLVL.

This clone was counted at least ten times. The read terminates 3 residues ahead of where the CDR3 ends, so the germline J gene completes it. The chain uses TRBV19 and TRBJ2-7, with TRBD2 matching 7 bases. Trimming at V came to 5 bases and at J to 6 bases, leaving 13 bases not matched to a gene. Germline V gene lookup returns CDR1 LNHDA and CDR2 SQIVND (reference sequence). CDR3 size: 15 residues. The CDR3: CASSRSGARAAEQYF. The CDR3 DNA, read in part, is TGTGCCAGTAGTCGAAGCGGGGCCCGCGCGGCCGAG.

Comments on this clone: With a far larger clone one base away, a read error is the likely cause. The read ends 3 residues early relative to the CDR3; the germline J gene fills the gap. The V gene is TRBV7-2, the J gene TRBJ2-1; 9 bases match TRBD2. Germline V gene lookup returns CDR1 SGHTA and CDR2 FQGNSA. This CDR3 is built from 15 residues. Trimming took 4 bases from V and 0 from J; bases not matched to a gene: 1. The CDR3 reads CASSYSGSSYNEQFF. The DNA read from the CDR3 is TGTGCCAGCAGCTATAGCGGGAGCTCCTACAATGAG.

This clone showed up many times. One junction end disagrees with the germline gene, perhaps due to a read error. The read ends 3 residues early relative to the CDR3; the germline J gene fills the gap. V usage is TRBV4-2 and J usage is TRBJ2-7; 9 bases fit TRBD2. Germline V gene sequence: CDR1 LGHNA, CDR2 YNFKEQ. The CDR3 has 15 residues. The CDR3 loop is CASSRGTSYSYEQYF. The sequenced CDR3 bases are TGCGCCAGCAGCCGCGGGACTAGCTACTCCTACGAG.

This clone occurred a few times. The CDR3 end lies 3 residues beyond the end of the read and is filled in from the germline J gene. V usage is TRBV20-1 and J usage is TRBJ2-5; 13 nucleotides agree with TRBD2. The CDR3 has 17 amino acids. The germline V gene encodes CDR1 DFQATT and CDR2 SNEGSKA (reference sequence). Germline trimming cut 4 bases from V and 4 bases from J; bases unmatched to any gene: 12. The CDR3 loop is CSAMPQRGLAGVETQYF. The sequenced CDR3 bases are TGCAGTGCTATGCCACAAAGAGGACTAGCGGGAGTAGAGACC.

Only a few counts were recorded for this clone. The CDR3 end lies 3 residues beyond the end of the read and is filled in from the germline J gene. V is TRBV18 and J is TRBJ1-1; TRBD1 matches 7 bases. With 6 bases clipped from V and 2 bases from J, the junction kept 21 bases outside the gene matches. This CDR3 contains 19 residues. Germline CDR1 KGHSH, CDR2 LQKENI. CDR3: CASSLKTGTAGKKNTEAFF. The sequenced part of the CDR3 DNA is TGTGCCAGCTCCCTCAAAACCGGGACAGCAGGAAAAAAAAACACTGAA.